This is a list of T cell receptor beta chains from one sample in a study of T-cell reconstitution after alpha-beta-depleted transplantation in children. TCRdb recomputed calls from the PCR reads with MiXCR, one row per CDR3 protein. The table records about 290,000 distinct CDR3 sequences, roughly 8.2% of them present only once. The input for sequencing was peripheral blood, taken 360 days after TCRalphabeta/CD19-depleted stem cell transplant. The source is a female patient aged 2-9 years who had a stem cell transplant for Fanconi anemia, so the T cells may come from the graft donor. The CDR3 runs from the conserved cysteine through the conserved F or W. The D gene is left open where the match is weak. Expanded clones are given a class, and other clones once, few, many or no size at all.

D: NA; V: TRBV12-3/TRBV12-4; size: NA; J: TRBJ2-5; DNA: TGTGCCAGCAGTTTACTAGCGCCGATCCAAGAGACCCAGTACTTC; CDR3: CASSLLAPIQETQYF
D: TRBD2; V: TRBV25-1; size: NA; J: TRBJ2-7; DNA: TGTGCCAGCAGTGAATATTACTCCGCGGGAGGTAGCTACGAGCAGTACTTC; CDR3: CASSEYYSAGGSYEQYF
D: NA; V: TRBV4-3; size: NA; J: TRBJ2-2; DNA: TGCGCCAGCAGCCAGCATGGCACCGGGGAGCTGTTTTTT; CDR3: CASSQHGTGELFF
D: NA; V: TRBV5-1; size: few; J: TRBJ2-7; DNA: TGCGCCAGCAGGGACGATGGATCCTACGAGCAGTACTTC; CDR3: CASRDDGSYEQYF
D: NA; V: TRBV7-2; size: NA; J: TRBJ2-5; DNA: TGTGCCAGCAGCTTAGTTCGCAGTTCTGGGGCCCAAGAGACCCAGTACTTC; CDR3: CASSLVRSSGAQETQYF
D: TRBD2; V: TRBV5-1; size: few; J: TRBJ2-5; DNA: TGCGCCAGCAGCGGATCCCTAGCGGGGGGATCGGAGACCCAGTACTTC; CDR3: CASSGSLAGGSETQYF
D: TRBD2; V: TRBV28; size: many; J: TRBJ2-3; DNA: TGTGCCAGCAGCCTCTTACTAGCGGGGGGCGGGAATACGCAGTATTTT; CDR3: CASSLLLAGGGNTQYF
D: NA; V: TRBV7-9; size: NA; J: TRBJ2-3; DNA: TGTGCCAGCAGCTTACCGGCTGGGGGCACAGATACGCAGTATTTT; CDR3: CASSLPAGGTDTQYF
D: TRBD1; V: TRBV29-1; size: many; J: TRBJ2-2; DNA: TGCAGCGTTACAGGGGAATGGGGCACCGGGGAGCTGTTTTTT; CDR3: CSVTGEWGTGELFF
D: NA; V: TRBV6-5; size: many; J: TRBJ1-1; DNA: TGTGCCAGCAGACCTACCCGGGCCGAGGGCCGGGGAGCTTTCTTT; CDR3: CASRPTRAEGRGAFF
D: NA; V: TRBV5-1; size: many; J: TRBJ2-3; DNA: TGCGCCAGCAGCTTGGGGTTCAACACAGATACGCAGTATTTT; CDR3: CASSLGFNTDTQYF
D: NA; V: TRBV6-2/TRBV6-3; size: many; J: TRBJ1-2; DNA: TGTGCCAGCAGCCTTACATCGCGCAACGGTGTCTACACCTTC; CDR3: CASSLTSRNGVYTF
D: NA; V: TRBV12-3/TRBV12-4; size: NA; J: TRBJ2-7; DNA: TGTGCCAGCAGTTTCCGACGGGCCTACGAGCAGTACTTC; CDR3: CASSFRRAYEQYF
D: NA; V: TRBV12-3/TRBV12-4; size: many; J: TRBJ1-5; DNA: TGTGCCAGCAAGCTCGGTGCACTCCTGAATCAGCCCCAGCATTTT; CDR3: CASKLGALLNQPQHF
D: TRBD2; V: TRBV4-2; size: many; J: TRBJ2-5; DNA: TGTGCCAGCAGCCAAGAAGAATACAGGGGACTAGCGGGAGGGATCGAGACCCAGTACTTC; CDR3: CASSQEEYRGLAGGIETQYF
D: NA; V: TRBV5-1; size: few; J: TRBJ2-2; DNA: TGCGCCAGCAGGGCGGGCCTTACCGGGGAGCTGTTTTTT; CDR3: CASRAGLTGELFF
D: NA; V: TRBV11-2; size: NA; J: TRBJ2-5; DNA: TGTGCCAGCATGGACATAGGGGAGACCCAGTACTTC; CDR3: CASMDIGETQYF
D: NA; V: TRBV7-9; size: NA; J: TRBJ2-7; DNA: TGTGCCAGCAACGGCAGGGGCCCCAGCTCCTACGAGCAGTACTTC; CDR3: CASNGRGPSSYEQYF